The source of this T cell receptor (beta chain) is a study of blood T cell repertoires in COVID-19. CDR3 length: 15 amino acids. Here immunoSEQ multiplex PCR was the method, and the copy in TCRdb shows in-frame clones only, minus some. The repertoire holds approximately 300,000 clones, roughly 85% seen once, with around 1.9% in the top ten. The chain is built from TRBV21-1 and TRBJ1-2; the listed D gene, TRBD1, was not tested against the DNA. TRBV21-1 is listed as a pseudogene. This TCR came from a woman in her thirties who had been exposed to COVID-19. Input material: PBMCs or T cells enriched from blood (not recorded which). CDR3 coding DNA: TGTGCCAGCAGCAAAGGCAACAGGGTTGACTATGGCTACACCTTC. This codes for CASSKGNRVDYGYTF.